These T cell receptor beta chains were read from a single sample in a study of cytomegalovirus exposure and HLA in healthy donors. The assay was immunoSEQ multiplex PCR, and TCRdb's table has in-frame clones only and misses some. Found here are about 82,000 clones, about 74% of them singletons; the top ten hold around 6.5%. Sequenced input: PBMCs. The receptors stem from a woman between 50 and 59 years old in good health and CMV-seropositive. Each CDR3 is given without its conserved first and last residue. A D gene is named only where the DNA matches it firmly.

ASSESVFGYT,NA,TRBV6-1,TRBJ1-2
ASSSMGGQPQH,NA,TRBV5-1,TRBJ1-5
ATRQGGAPNEKLF,TRBD1,TRBV2,TRBJ1-4
SVDGTGTMAMA,TRBD1,TRBV29-1,TRBJ1-2
ASSLGSRDREAEKLF,TRBD1,TRBV5-1,TRBJ1-4
ASSPGRGNEQF,TRBD2,TRBV18,TRBJ2-1
ASSSGQGGGYGYT,TRBD1,TRBV19,TRBJ1-2
ASTIIRGMNTEAF,NA,TRBV6-1,TRBJ1-1
AISEGQEHQPQH,TRBD1,TRBV10-3,TRBJ1-5
ASSLTGQTTNTGELF,TRBD1,TRBV18,TRBJ2-2
ASSFWGLNTEAF,NA,TRBV5-5,TRBJ1-1
ASSFSKSANTDTQY,NA,TRBV28,TRBJ2-3
AWGADLRNTEAF,NA,TRBV30,TRBJ1-1
ASSMRWSYNEQF,NA,TRBV19,TRBJ2-1
ASSLVPGAGSSYEQY,TRBD2,TRBV11-2,TRBJ2-7
ASSVRQTSTDTQY,NA,TRBV2,TRBJ2-3
ASSLRGSYGYT,NA,TRBV27,TRBJ1-2
ASSEARGEQF,NA,TRBV2,TRBJ2-1
ASSLAGGGTEQF,TRBD2,TRBV5-1,TRBJ2-1
ASNPGGKYGANVLT,NA,TRBV21-1,TRBJ2-6
ASSPGTGNQPQH,TRBD1,TRBV18,TRBJ1-5
ASRGGRGEAF,NA,TRBV2,TRBJ1-1
ASSEQGAILYNEQF,TRBD1,TRBV11-2,TRBJ2-1
SVPGGPSEQY,TRBD2,TRBV29-1,TRBJ2-7
ASSSSTDTQY,NA,TRBV7-9,TRBJ2-3
ASSGSGIEGSYEQY,TRBD2,TRBV6-6,TRBJ2-7
ASWVPQGEQY,NA,TRBV28,TRBJ2-7
ASSKRSIVQLAKNIQY,NA,TRBV21-1,TRBJ2-4
ASSVVGSGRPLSNEQF,TRBD2,TRBV9,TRBJ2-1
ASSLKRRETQY,NA,TRBV5-6,TRBJ2-5